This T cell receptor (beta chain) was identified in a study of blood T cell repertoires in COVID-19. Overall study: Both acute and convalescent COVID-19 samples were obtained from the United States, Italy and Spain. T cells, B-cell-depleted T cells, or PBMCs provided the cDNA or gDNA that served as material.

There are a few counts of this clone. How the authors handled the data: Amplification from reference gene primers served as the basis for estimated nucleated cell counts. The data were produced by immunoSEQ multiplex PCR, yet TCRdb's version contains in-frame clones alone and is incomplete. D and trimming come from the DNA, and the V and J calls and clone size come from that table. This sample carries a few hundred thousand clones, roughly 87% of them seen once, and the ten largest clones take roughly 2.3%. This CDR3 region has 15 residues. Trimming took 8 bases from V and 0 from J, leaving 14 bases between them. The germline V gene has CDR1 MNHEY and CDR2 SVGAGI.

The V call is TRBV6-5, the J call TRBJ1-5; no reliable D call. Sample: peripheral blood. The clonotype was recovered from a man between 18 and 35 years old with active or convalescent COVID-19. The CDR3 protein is CASCLITNSNQPQHF. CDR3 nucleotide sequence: TGTGCCAGCTGTCTGATTACTAATAGCAATCAGCCCCAGCATTTT.